This T cell receptor beta chain originates from a study of cytomegalovirus exposure and HLA in healthy donors (dated by TCRdb to the late 2010s). Study-level background: An earlier analysis of approximately 640 of the donors reported 250 to 300 Gb of sequence data and 117 million unique TCR beta sequences from roughly 180 million T cells. About 310 gigabases of sequencing data and approximately 80 million unique TCR sequences were included in an early release covering about 700 HLA-typed donors. Of the roughly 400 genotyped donors, around 81% fell in the genetic ancestry cluster associated with self-reported Caucasian donors. The study aimed to test whether signatures of past pathogen exposure could be identified by cataloging public T cell receptors. The T cell repertoires of 666 subjects were profiled by immunosequencing and related to cytomegalovirus serostatus. A separate validation cohort of roughly 130 different subjects was used in addition to the 666-subject first cohort. To predict cytomegalovirus infection status, the study combined high-throughput TCR immunosequencing, statistical association of individual TCRs with disease status, and machine learning. A later analysis re-analyzed previously published TCR beta repertoires from 666 donors and added high-resolution HLA genotyping to study TCR occurrence patterns. Rather than using new phenotypic data, the later analysis identified candidate immune exposures from TCR beta sequences and from how often those sequences occurred across donors. To decide whether each TCR beta V gene segment behaved as functional or pseudogenic, an earlier analysis of approximately 600 of the donors relied on high-throughput TCR beta sequencing. Donor age, sex, ethnicity and CMV serostatus were compiled alongside the repertoire data. In a later genetic analysis, genome-wide SNP genotypes for about three fifths of the roughly 670 donors were used, and that subset was treated as a discovery cohort. All discovery cohort repertoires had been generated on a single sequencing platform. HLA typing covered class I and class II loci at four-digit resolution. The number of donors typed differed by locus, with 629-630 for A, B, C, DRB1 and DQB1, about 500 for DQA1, 600 to 610 for DPA1, and some 470 for DPB1. Four or five DR-DQ haplotypes were handled as single units for association and clustering, since linkage in the cohort was strong. Among 398 genotyped donors of the cohort, an average of around 220,000 unique TCR beta nucleotide sequences was sequenced per donor, of which about 19% were non-productive. The paper's findings and limits, for the study overall: A later genetic analysis reported fewer N-insertions in productive TCRs among donors in an Asian-associated ancestry cluster than the approximately 670-donor mean. A later analysis found that HLA-associated TCR beta chains were more clonally expanded and had lower generation probabilities than equally common non-associated chains. Broadly in line with IMGT annotations, most TCR beta V segments showed up in productive rearrangements about 87% or about 30% of the time in an earlier analysis of a few hundred of the donors. The classifier was reported to diagnose cytomegalovirus status with high specificity and sensitivity in both the original cohort and the validation cohort. The authors suggested that the approach could potentially be generalized to other disease states and immunological phenotypes. The only immune exposure information available for the cohort was CMV serostatus. In vitro tests confirmed that a few of the cytomegalovirus-associated TCR beta chains recognize cytomegalovirus antigens. Over 15 rarely observed V segments, including chromosome 9 orphons, were excluded from the earlier analysis of several hundred of the donors because counts were too low. A further reported finding was that TCR beta sequences accurately predicted the HLA-A and HLA-B alleles for most subjects in the first cohort. A cluster of highly shared sequence variants was judged likely to be a technical artifact of the sequencing pipeline. According to a later analysis, most CMV-associated TCR beta chains appeared to be HLA-restricted, and the HLA associations seemed to be driven largely by CMV exposure. Presence/absence analyses assumed roughly uniform sequencing depth across donors, an assumption that may not hold. The study gave a list of some 150 TCR beta chains associated with cytomegalovirus. This cohort had only TCR beta chains sequenced, and the lack of alpha or paired-chain data limited which features could be detected. V-gene and J-gene trimming of TCR beta chains was associated with a missense DCLRE1C variant in a later genetic analysis, and the association was replicated in an independent cohort. When HLA alleles, especially DR and DQ, strongly co-occurred, TCR associations were difficult to assign to individual alleles. Most TCR sequences were observed very rarely across donors, whereas some public TCRs were present in many individuals. Specific HLA alleles were associated with 15,000 to 20,000 TCR beta sequences at a false discovery rate of 0.05 in a later analysis. HLA typing was unavailable for some donors at each locus, so association tests used only the typed subset. In a later analysis, TCR association rates were found to vary across HLA loci, with the most associated TCRs seen for DRB1 alleles and the fewest for HLA-C alleles. In a later analysis, several top co-occurrence clusters were reported to appear linked to parvovirus B19, influenza, CMV and Epstein-Barr virus. Correlated functional status among segregating V segments might be attributable to linkage disequilibrium, but an unknown experimental factor could not be ruled out.

Regarding this clone: Its antigen specificity is not known. No much larger clone exists at a distance of one base, and base qualities are not known.

The cohort comprised fewer than 700 healthy bone marrow donors. Cohort members were all nominally healthy when sampled, although unrecorded immune exposures were likely present. The donor tested CMV seronegative and was one of the 352 seronegative cohort members. A peripheral blood sample was provided by each donor, and peripheral blood mononuclear cells were used for TCR beta sequencing. Genomic DNA was extracted from the blood cell samples with the Qiagen DNeasy Blood Extraction Kit. Libraries came from the immunoSEQ multiplex PCR assay. A mixture of 60 forward primers for TCR Vbeta segments and 13 reverse primers for TCR Jbeta segments was used in the multiplex PCR. A multiplex PCR assay on genomic DNA amplified the CDR3 region of rearranged TCR beta genes. The amplified TCR beta libraries were sequenced on the Illumina HiSeq System as 87-base-pair reads. Per the original workflow: A later analysis tallied around 87 million unique TCR beta chains across the approximately 670 repertoires, and about 12 million of those chains were shared by two or more donors. Raw reads were error-corrected and collapsed into unique sequences by a nearest-neighbor algorithm in which closely related sequences were merged to remove PCR and sequencing errors. CDR3 sequences were aligned to IMGT reference sequences to assign V, D and J gene segments. Each retained sequence needed at least a six-nucleotide match to both a V gene segment and a J gene segment. A rearrangement was called productive if the CDR3 had no stop codons and remained in frame with V and J, and every other rearrangement was called non-productive. Following IMGT convention, CDR3 was defined as the stretch from the second conserved V-encoded cysteine to the conserved J-encoded phenylalanine. The earlier analysis of 500 to 600 of the donors excluded sequences that lacked an unambiguous match to a single V gene segment. In an earlier analysis of several hundred of the donors, a V segment was called functional when productive rearrangements were above 56.7%, and segregating when the standard deviation between donors exceeded 5%. A statistical classification framework was built for diagnosing cytomegalovirus status from the catalog of TCR beta chain sequences. In a later analysis, TCR nucleotide sequences were compared against IMGT/GENE-DB human TR gene sequences so that V and J genes could be assigned. Using the TCRdist pipeline, a later analysis assigned CDR3 sequences along with most-parsimonious VDJ recombination scenarios. A later analysis defined each TCR beta chain by its CDR3 amino acid sequence plus V-gene family, and excluded reads lacking a unique V-gene family. To address suspected cross-contamination and a sequencing artifact, a later analysis removed around 590 highly shared, low-generation-probability nucleotide sequences. A later analysis calculated a clonal expansion index for each public chain from normalized within-repertoire ranks of inferred template counts. In a later analysis, generation probabilities were computed with a VDJ recombination model fitted to out-of-frame rearrangements, and the resulting probabilities were checked against IGoR. In a later analysis, hypergeometric tests were used to score TCR-TCR, TCR-HLA and TCR-CMV co-occurrence, with a repertoire-size bias correction applied to TCR pairs. False discovery rates were estimated in a later analysis by permuting HLA or CMV assignments 20 times. In a later analysis, co-occurring TCRs were grouped with DBSCAN, and TCRdist sequence similarity was added when clustering was performed within HLA-allele-positive subsets. Repertoires with fewer than 30,000 or more than 120,000 public chains were left out of co-occurrence clustering, as were a handful of repertoires with anomalous nucleotide sharing. TCRdb provides this immuneACCESS table in a form limited to in-frame rearrangements. Some clones are lacking; in checked studies, under half of them reflect an unresolved V gene, and why the rest are absent is not known. The V and J calls and clone size come from that table; D and trimming were worked out from the DNA. The sample has some 150,000 clones on record, 71% of them singletons. The biggest ten clones account for approximately 3% of the sample.

Sequenced sample: PBMCs. The clonotype comes from a woman in her twenties or thirties in good health and CMV-seronegative.

The DNA is as follows: TGTGCCAGCAGCACGCCGGGACAGCCGAACACTGAAGCTTTCTTT. Its coded protein is CASSTPGQPNTEAFF. The sequence links TRBV5-4 to TRBJ1-1, and TRBD1 aligns with 7 junction nucleotides. CDR1 and CDR2 were assigned from the germline V gene (reference sequence) as SGHNT and YYREEE. There are 15 amino acids in the CDR3, from cysteine to phenylalanine inclusive. The kept DNA is CDR3 alone, 45 bases in frame from the first base. The junction shows trimming of 4 bases on V and 1 base on J, and the gene matches do not reach 7 bases of it.